The rows below give T cell receptor beta chains drawn from one sample of a study of PD-1 blockade in mismatch repair-deficient tumors. This table comes from immunoSEQ multiplex PCR, and its TCRdb copy is limited to in-frame clones, with some not included. Altogether 45,000 to 60,000 clones are present, around 80% being singletons, with the ten largest covering 3.3%. The sequencing used peripheral blood, collected 4 weeks after starting pembrolizumab. These receptors originate from an adult with mismatch repair-deficient cancer. CDR3s include the opening cysteine and the closing phenylalanine or tryptophan.

CDR3aa,j_gene,v_gene
CASSPLYSGNTIYF,TRBJ1-3,TRBV9
CASSQTTGPYEQYF,TRBJ2-7,TRBV18
CSVEDGGFTEAFF,TRBJ1-1,TRBV29-1
CASREGSDTEAFF,TRBJ1-1,TRBV4-2
CAIRGTGPSSYEQYF,TRBJ2-7,TRBV10-3
CASSQRAPATSYNEQFF,TRBJ2-1,TRBV5-1
CAGKGRGDPRAFF,TRBJ1-1,TRBV6-5
CASSYSGTASYEQYF,TRBJ2-7,TRBV6-6
CASSQDGSNQPQHF,TRBJ1-5,TRBV7-6
CASSPGGRAGAGELFF,TRBJ2-2,TRBV7-8
CASSWGGIRNDEQFF,TRBJ2-1,TRBV27
CASNRGNTEAFF,TRBJ1-1,TRBV28
CASTTDMNTEAFF,TRBJ1-1,TRBV2
CASSSGQYEQYF,TRBJ2-7,TRBV5-4
CAWSVGRGDTEAFF,TRBJ1-1,TRBV30
CASSELSGGTGELFF,TRBJ2-2,TRBV25-1
CASSPGQNTEAFF,TRBJ1-1,TRBV18
CASSIGDPLYNEQFF,TRBJ2-1,TRBV19
CSVPSQSEETQYF,TRBJ2-5,TRBV29-1
CASSYLRQGTPYEQYF,TRBJ2-7,TRBV6-5
CASSLALAGGKDTQYF,TRBJ2-3,TRBV11-1
CASSSDTYEQYF,TRBJ2-7,TRBV4-1
CASSPAGTGVPELFF,TRBJ1-4,TRBV18
CASSPRGQRAYTF,TRBJ1-2,TRBV7-2
CASSWQAQETQYF,TRBJ2-5,TRBV11-3
CASSSGTGGDGYTF,TRBJ1-2,TRBV5-1
CASSDYRKVSYEQYF,TRBJ2-7,TRBV6-1
CASSIKGEGNYGYTF,TRBJ1-2,TRBV19
CASKWGGRWSSVTSTDTQYF,TRBJ2-3,TRBV10-1
CASSLGLVGKLFF,TRBJ1-4,TRBV11-3
CASSSRDRVFTVGYTF,TRBJ1-2,TRBV27
CAIGGNTIYF,TRBJ1-3,TRBV10-3
CASSRQETGRNIQYF,TRBJ2-4,TRBV11-2
CASSLKGARGYTF,TRBJ1-2,TRBV5-4
CASSERAEAFF,TRBJ1-1,TRBV2
CASSRTPGAEAFF,TRBJ1-1,TRBV4-2
CASSFDRLQPQHF,TRBJ1-5,TRBV27
CASSQEPGSYEQYF,TRBJ2-7,TRBV4-2
CAARVAGLNYGYTF,TRBJ1-2,TRBV6-5
CASSSPSNEQFF,TRBJ2-1,TRBV11-2
CSVVFGAYEQYF,TRBJ2-7,TRBV29-1